The clone carrying this TCR beta chain showed up just a few times. Its target is not known. The data stem from a study of T-cell memory formation after mild COVID-19. Study-level points and caveats: Memory sampled before infection contained some responding clones, suggesting cross-reactive memory joined.

In TCRdb, the 5' RACE reads were re-called with MiXCR into one record per CDR3 protein. Among roughly 110,000 distinct CDR3 sequences, around 15% were seen once, and the ten largest hold 35% to 50%. Input material: PBMCs or a T cell subset sorted from them (not recorded which). The TCR comes from a man aged 18 to 29 who had mild COVID-19 (a few samples of this study predate the infection). Cell type and time point are not known.

CDR3 amino acids: CASSITGYNEQFF. CDR3 in DNA: TGTGCCAGTAGTATAACTGGCTACAATGAGCAGTTCTTC. The V and J genes are TRBV19 and TRBJ2-1, with unresolved D. Germline CDR1 and CDR2: LNHDA and SQIVND (reference sequence). V dropped 2 bases and J dropped 3 bases, with 5 bases sitting between them. The CDR3 is made up of 13 amino acids.